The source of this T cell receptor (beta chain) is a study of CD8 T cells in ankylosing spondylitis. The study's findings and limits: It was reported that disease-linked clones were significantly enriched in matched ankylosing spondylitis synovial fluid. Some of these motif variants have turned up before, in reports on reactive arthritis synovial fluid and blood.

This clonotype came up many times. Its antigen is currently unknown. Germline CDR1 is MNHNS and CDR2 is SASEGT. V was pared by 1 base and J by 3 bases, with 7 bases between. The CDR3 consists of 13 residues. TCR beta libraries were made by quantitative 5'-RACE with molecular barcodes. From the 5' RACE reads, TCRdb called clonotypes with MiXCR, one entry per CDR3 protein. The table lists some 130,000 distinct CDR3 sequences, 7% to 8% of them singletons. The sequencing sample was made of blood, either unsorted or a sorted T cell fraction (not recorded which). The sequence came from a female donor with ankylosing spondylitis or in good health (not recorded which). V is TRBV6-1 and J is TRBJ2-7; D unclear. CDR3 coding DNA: TGTGCCAGCAGTGAAGAAGGTAGCTACGAGCAGTACTTC. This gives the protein CASSEEGSYEQYF.